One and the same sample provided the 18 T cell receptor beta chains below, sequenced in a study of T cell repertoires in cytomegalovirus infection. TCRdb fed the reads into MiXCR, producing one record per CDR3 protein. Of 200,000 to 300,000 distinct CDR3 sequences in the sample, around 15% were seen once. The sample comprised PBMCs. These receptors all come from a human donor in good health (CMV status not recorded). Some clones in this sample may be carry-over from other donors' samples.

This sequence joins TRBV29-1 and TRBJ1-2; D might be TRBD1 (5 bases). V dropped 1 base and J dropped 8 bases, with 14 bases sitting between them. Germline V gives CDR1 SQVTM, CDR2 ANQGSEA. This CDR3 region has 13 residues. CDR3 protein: CSVEGERGSGYTF. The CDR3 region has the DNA TGCAGCGTTGAAGGAGAGCGGGGGAGCGGCTACACCTTC. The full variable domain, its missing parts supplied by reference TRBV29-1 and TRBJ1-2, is SAVISQKPSRDICQRGTSLTIQCQVDSQVTMMFWYRQQPGQSLTLIATANQGSEATYESGFVIDKFPISRPNLTFSTLTVSNMSPEDSSIYLCSVEGERGSGYTFGSGTRLTVV.

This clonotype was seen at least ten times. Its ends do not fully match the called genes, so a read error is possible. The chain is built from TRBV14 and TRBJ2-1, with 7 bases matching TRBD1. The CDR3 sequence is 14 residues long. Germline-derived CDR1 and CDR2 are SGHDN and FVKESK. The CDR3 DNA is TGTGCCAGCAGCCAAATGATAGGGGGCGGAGAGCACTTCTTC. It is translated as CASSQMIGGGEHFF.

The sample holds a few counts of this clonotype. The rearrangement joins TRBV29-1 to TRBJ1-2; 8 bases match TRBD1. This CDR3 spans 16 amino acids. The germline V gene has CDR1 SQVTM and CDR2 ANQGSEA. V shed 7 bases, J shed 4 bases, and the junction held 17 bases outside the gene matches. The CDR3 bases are TGCAGCGCCCCAGGGCAGGGGGCCACGGGGCGCTATGGCTACACCTTC. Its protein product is CSAPGQGATGRYGYTF.

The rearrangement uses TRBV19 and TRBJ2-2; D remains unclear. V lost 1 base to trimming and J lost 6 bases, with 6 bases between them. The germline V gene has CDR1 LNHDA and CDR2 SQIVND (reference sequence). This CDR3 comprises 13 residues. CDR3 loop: CASSIGSAGELFF. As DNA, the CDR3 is TGTGCCAGTAGTATAGGGTCGGCCGGGGAGCTGTTTTTT.

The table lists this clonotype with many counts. The CDR3 DNA is TGTGCCAGCAGTAACCGGGACGGACTATCCTACGAGCAGTACTTC. Its translation is CASSNRDGLSYEQYF. The V call is TRBV6-2 or TRBV6-3, the J call TRBJ2-7, with a tentative D call TRBD2 (6 bases). Germline V gene data show CDR1 as MNHEY and CDR2 as SVGEGT. The V and J ends lost 5 bases and 1 base respectively, with 15 bases between them. CDR3 length: 15 residues.

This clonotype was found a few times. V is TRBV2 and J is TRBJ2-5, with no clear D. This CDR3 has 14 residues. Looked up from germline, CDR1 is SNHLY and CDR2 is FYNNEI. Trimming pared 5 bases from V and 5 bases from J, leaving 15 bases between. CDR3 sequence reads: CASSLHNTMETQYF. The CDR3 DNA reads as TGTGCCAGCAGTCTACATAACACAATGGAGACCCAGTACTTC. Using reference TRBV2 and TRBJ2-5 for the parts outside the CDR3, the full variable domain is EPEVTQTPSHQVTQMGQEVILRCVPISNHLYFYWYRQILGQKVEFLVSFYNNEISEKSEIFDDQFSVERPDGSNFTLKIRSTKLEDSAMYFCASSLHNTMETQYFGPGTRLLVL.

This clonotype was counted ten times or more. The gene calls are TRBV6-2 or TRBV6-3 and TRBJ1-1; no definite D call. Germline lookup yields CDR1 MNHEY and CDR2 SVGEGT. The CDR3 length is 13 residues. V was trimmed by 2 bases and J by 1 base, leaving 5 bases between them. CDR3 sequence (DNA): TGTGCCAGCAGTTACGGATGGAACACTGAAGCTTTCTTT. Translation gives CASSYGWNTEAFF.

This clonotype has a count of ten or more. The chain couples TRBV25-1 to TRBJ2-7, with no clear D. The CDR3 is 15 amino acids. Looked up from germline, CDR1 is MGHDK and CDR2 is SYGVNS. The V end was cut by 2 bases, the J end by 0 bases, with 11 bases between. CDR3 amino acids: CASSERSVHSYEQYF. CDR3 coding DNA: TGTGCCAGCAGTGAAAGGAGCGTGCACTCCTACGAGCAGTACTTC.

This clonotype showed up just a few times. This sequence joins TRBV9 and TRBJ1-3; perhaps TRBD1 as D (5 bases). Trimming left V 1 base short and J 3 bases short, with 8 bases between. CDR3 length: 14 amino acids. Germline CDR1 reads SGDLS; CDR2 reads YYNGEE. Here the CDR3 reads CASSVLGVGNTIYF. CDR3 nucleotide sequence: TGTGCCAGCAGCGTACTGGGGGTTGGAAACACCATATATTTT.

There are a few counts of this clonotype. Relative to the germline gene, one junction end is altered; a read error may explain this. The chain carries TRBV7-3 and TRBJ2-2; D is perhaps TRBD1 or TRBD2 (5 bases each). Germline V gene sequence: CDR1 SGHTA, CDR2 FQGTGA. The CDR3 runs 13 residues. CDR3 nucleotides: TGTGCCAGCAACTTAGTGGGGGCCGGGGAGCTGTTTTTT. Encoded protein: CASNLVGAGELFF.

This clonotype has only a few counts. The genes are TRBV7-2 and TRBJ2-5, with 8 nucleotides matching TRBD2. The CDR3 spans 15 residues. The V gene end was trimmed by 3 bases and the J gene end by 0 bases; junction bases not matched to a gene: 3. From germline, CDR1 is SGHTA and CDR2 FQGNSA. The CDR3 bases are TGTGCCAGCAGCTTGAGCGGGAGCGACCAAGAGACCCAGTACTTC. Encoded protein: CASSLSGSDQETQYF.

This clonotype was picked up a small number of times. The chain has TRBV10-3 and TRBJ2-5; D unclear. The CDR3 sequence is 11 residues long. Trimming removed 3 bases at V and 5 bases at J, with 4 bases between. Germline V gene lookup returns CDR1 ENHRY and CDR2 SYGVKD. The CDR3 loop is CAISDKETQYF. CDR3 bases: TGTGCCATCAGTGACAAGGAGACCCAGTACTTC.

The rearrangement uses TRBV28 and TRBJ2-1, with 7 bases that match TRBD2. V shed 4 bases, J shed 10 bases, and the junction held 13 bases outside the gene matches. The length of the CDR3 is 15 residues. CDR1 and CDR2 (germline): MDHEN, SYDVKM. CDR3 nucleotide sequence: TGTGCCAGCAGTTCTTATAAACTAGCGAAGAGAGAGCAGTTCTTC. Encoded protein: CASSSYKLAKREQFF.

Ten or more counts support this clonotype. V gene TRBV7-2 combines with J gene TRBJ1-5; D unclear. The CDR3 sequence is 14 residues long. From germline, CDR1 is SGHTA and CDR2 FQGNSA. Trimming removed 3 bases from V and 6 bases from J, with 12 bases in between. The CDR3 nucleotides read TGTGCCAGCAGCTTCTCCACGTGGGCTCAGCCCCAGCATTTT. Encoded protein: CASSFSTWAQPQHF.

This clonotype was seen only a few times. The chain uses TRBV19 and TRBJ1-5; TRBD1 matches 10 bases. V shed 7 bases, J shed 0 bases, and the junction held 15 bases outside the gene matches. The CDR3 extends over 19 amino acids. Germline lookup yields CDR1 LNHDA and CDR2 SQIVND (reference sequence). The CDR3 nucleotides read TGTGCCAGTACCCGTTTCTCTCTCCGGGACAGGGGTAGCAATCAGCCCCAGCATTTT. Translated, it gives CASTRFSLRDRGSNQPQHF. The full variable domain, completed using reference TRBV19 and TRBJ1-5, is DGGITQSPKYLFRKEGQNVTLSCEQNLNHDAMYWYRQDPGQGLRLIYYSQIVNDFQKGDIAEGYSVSREKKESFPLTVTSAQKNPTAFYLCASTRFSLRDRGSNQPQHFGDGTRLSIL.

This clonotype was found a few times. CDR3 in DNA: TGCAGTGCAACCAGTCCCTTGGGGTACGAGCAGTACTTC. This codes for CSATSPLGYEQYF. This chain joins TRBV20-1 and TRBJ2-7, with unresolved D. The germline V gene encodes CDR1 DFQATT and CDR2 SNEGSKA (reference sequence). This CDR3 is 13 amino acids long. The germline V and J ends were trimmed by 6 bases and 4 bases, with 16 bases remaining between them.

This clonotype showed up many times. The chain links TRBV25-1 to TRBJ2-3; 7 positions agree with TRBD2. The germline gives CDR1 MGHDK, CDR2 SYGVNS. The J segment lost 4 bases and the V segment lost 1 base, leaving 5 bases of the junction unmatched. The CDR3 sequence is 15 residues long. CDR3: CASSEFAREADTQYF. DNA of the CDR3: TGTGCCAGCAGTGAATTTGCACGGGAGGCAGATACGCAGTATTTT.

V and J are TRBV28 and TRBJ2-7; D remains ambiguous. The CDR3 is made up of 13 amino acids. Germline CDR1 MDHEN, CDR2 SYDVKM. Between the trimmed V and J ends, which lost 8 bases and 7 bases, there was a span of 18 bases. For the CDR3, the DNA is TGTGCCAGCTGTCCGGGCGCTCTGGGTGAGCAGTACTTC. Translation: CASCPGALGEQYF.